These 21 T cell receptor beta chains originate from one sample sequenced in a study of blood T cells in healthy people across ages. Together with a sample-barcoded 5' primer, a J-beta primer mix was included in a second PCR lasting roughly 7 to 11 cycles. TCRdb passed the 5' RACE reads through MiXCR, listing each CDR3 protein once. The sample shows under 2 million distinct CDR3 sequences, about 35% of them seen only once. Source material: blood. The origin of the receptors is a woman aged 25 to 39 in good health.

This clonotype was recorded at least ten times. This chain uses TRBV5-1 with TRBJ2-5, with D possibly TRBD1 on 6 matching bases. V lost 2 bases to trimming and J lost 1 base, with 12 bases between them. The germline CDR1 and CDR2 sequences are SGHRS and YFSETQ. The CDR3 is 15 residues long. The CDR3 DNA follows: TGCGCCAGCAGCTTAAGGGGGAGCTTCCAAGAGACCCAGTACTTC. Encoded protein: CASSLRGSFQETQYF. The full variable domain, completed using reference TRBV5-1 and TRBJ2-5, is KAGVTQTPRYLIKTRGQQVTLSCSPISGHRSVSWYQQTPGQGLQFLFEYFSETQRNKGNFPGRFSGRQFSNSRSEMNVSTLELGDSALYLCASSLRGSFQETQYFGPGTRLLVL.

The CDR3 sequence: CASSQDRGPQVRNTGELFF. The CDR3 DNA reads TGCGCCAGCAGCCAAGATCGGGGCCCACAGGTCCGGAACACCGGGGAGCTGTTTTTT. V usage is TRBV4-1 and J usage is TRBJ2-2; D possibly matches TRBD1 or TRBD2 (5 bases each). With 0 bases removed from V and 1 base from J, the gap between germline ends came to 18 bases. The CDR3 has 19 residues. The germline V gene encodes CDR1 MGHRA and CDR2 YSYEKL.

This clonotype turned up a few times. The rearrangement links TRBV11-2 to TRBJ2-1; weak D call: TRBD2 (6 bases). The CDR3 extends over 15 amino acids. The germline V gene encodes CDR1 SGHAT and CDR2 FQNNGV. V lost 5 bases to trimming and J lost 3 bases, with 14 bases between them. In DNA, the CDR3 is TGTGCCAGCAGCCGGGACTGGGGGATCTACAATGAGCAGTTCTTC. Translated: CASSRDWGIYNEQFF.

About this clonotype itself: This may be a read error, as it is one base from a much larger clone. The V gene is TRBV5-4, the J gene TRBJ1-2; D uncertain. CDR1 is SGHNT, CDR2 YYREEE, per germline (reference sequence). The CDR3 sequence is 14 residues long. Trimming took 0 bases from V and 10 from J, leaving 16 bases between them. DNA for the CDR3: TGTGCCAGCAGCTTGGAACTAGCAGTGGGAGACTACACCTTC. Its translation is CASSLELAVGDYTF.

In its sample, this clonotype was seen once. The chain uses TRBV7-2 and TRBJ1-1; D remains ambiguous. Per germline, CDR1 SGHTA and CDR2 FQGNSA. The CDR3 is 16 amino acids. V gave up 1 base and J gave up 0 bases, with 12 bases separating them. The CDR3 region has the DNA TGTGCCAGCAGCTTAGGGGCCGCGCGGTTGAACACTGAAGCTTTCTTT. This gives the protein CASSLGAARLNTEAFF.

This rearrangement joins TRBV28 to TRBJ2-3, with D perhaps TRBD1 (5 bases). Trimming stripped 5 bases from V and 4 bases from J, with 10 bases between. The length of the CDR3 is 13 residues. The germline V gene encodes CDR1 MDHEN and CDR2 SYDVKM. The CDR3 nucleotides are TGTGCCAGCAGTGTAGGGGCGGCAGATACGCAGTATTTT. Its translation: CASSVGAADTQYF.

The chain has TRBV7-9 and TRBJ2-1, with 13 nucleotides matching TRBD2. The V segment lost 0 bases and the J segment 1 base; nucleotides outside the gene matches: 9. The germline V gene encodes CDR1 SEHNR and CDR2 FQNEAQ (reference sequence). There are 20 residues in the CDR3. For the CDR3, the DNA is TGTGCCAGCAGCTTAGCTTTCTGGACTAGCGGGAGTGTATCCTACAATGAGCAGTTCTTC. Protein sequence: CASSLAFWTSGSVSYNEQFF.

This chain links TRBV25-1 with TRBJ2-5; 9 positions match TRBD2. Germline CDR1 MGHDK, CDR2 SYGVNS. V was pared by 6 bases and J by 2 bases, with 10 bases of the junction left unmatched. The CDR3 has 16 residues. CDR3 coding DNA: TGTGCCAGCAGAGTGGGGGGTAGCGGGGGACAAGAGACCCAGTACTTC. Its protein product is CASRVGGSGGQETQYF.

The rearrangement links TRBV5-1 to TRBJ2-5, with 7 nucleotides matching TRBD1. CDR1 and CDR2 (germline): SGHRS, YFSETQ. The CDR3 has 15 residues. V shed 2 bases and J 2 bases; nucleotides not matched to a gene: 6. The CDR3 DNA sequence: TGCGCCAGCAGCTTAGGGGGCCCAAGACAAGAGACCCAGTACTTC. It specifies CASSLGGPRQETQYF.

This clonotype has only a few counts. This chain uses TRBV5-1 with TRBJ2-1; D uncertain. CDR3 length: 14 residues. The germline V gene encodes CDR1 SGHRS and CDR2 YFSETQ. Trimming removed 0 bases at V and 5 bases at J, with 9 bases between. CDR3 protein: CASSLEVQNNEQFF. DNA of the CDR3: TGCGCCAGCAGCTTGGAGGTCCAAAACAATGAGCAGTTCTTC.

This rearrangement joins TRBV20-1 to TRBJ2-5, with 7 bases lining up with TRBD2. CDR1 and CDR2 (germline): DFQATT, SNEGSKA (reference sequence). This CDR3 has 16 residues. V shed 1 base and J 4 bases; nucleotides not matched to a gene: 12. The CDR3 DNA is TGCAGTGCTAGAGTAGTGGGAGGGCTCGGGCGAGAGACCCAGTACTTC. Its translation: CSARVVGGLGRETQYF.

The rearrangement uses TRBV20-1 and TRBJ1-2; D ambiguous. This CDR3 has 13 residues. V lost 5 bases and J lost 0, with 10 bases in between. Germline V gives CDR1 DFQATT, CDR2 SNEGSKA (reference sequence). DNA for the CDR3: TGCAGTGCTCAGGACGGATCTAACTATGGCTACACCTTC. Its protein is CSAQDGSNYGYTF.

The chain uses TRBV20-1 and TRBJ2-5; 16 nucleotides line up with TRBD2. Germline trimming cut 5 bases from V and 4 bases from J; bases unmatched to any gene: 7. Per the germline V gene, CDR1 is DFQATT and CDR2 is SNEGSKA (reference sequence). The CDR3 runs 16 residues. The CDR3 DNA reads as TGCAGTGCTCATGGGACTAGCGGGAGGGCGGGAGAGACCCAGTACTTC. Its protein is CSAHGTSGRAGETQYF.

The chain combines TRBV6-1 with TRBJ2-5; 14 bases are shared with TRBD2. Germline trimming cut 4 bases from V and 2 bases from J; bases unmatched to any gene: 0. CDR1 and CDR2 (germline): MNHNS, SASEGT. This CDR3 is 15 amino acids long. CDR3 residues: CASSGTSGRQETQYF. The CDR3 nucleotides read TGTGCCAGCAGTGGGACTAGCGGGAGGCAAGAGACCCAGTACTTC.

The rearrangement joins TRBV11-2 to TRBJ2-5; the match to TRBD1 covers 8 bases. Germline CDR1 reads SGHAT; CDR2 reads FQNNGV. J was trimmed by 4 bases and V by 5 bases; bases with no gene match: 9. This CDR3 has 15 amino acids. Here the CDR3 DNA reads TGTGCCAGCAGCCCCACGACAGGGGAGAGAGAGACCCAGTACTTC. The encoded protein is CASSPTTGERETQYF.

The V gene is TRBV24-1, the J gene TRBJ2-3; 9 bases line up with TRBD1. Germline V gene data show CDR1 as KGHDR and CDR2 as SFDVKD. This CDR3 is built from 15 residues. Trimming at V came to 7 bases and at J to 1 base, leaving 5 bases not matched to a gene. CDR3 protein: CATRGTGLGTDTQYF. The DNA for the CDR3 is TGTGCCACCAGAGGGACAGGGTTGGGCACAGATACGCAGTATTTT.

V gene TRBV28 combines with J gene TRBJ1-6; the D gene is possibly TRBD1 (5 bases). This CDR3 contains 17 residues. Germline V CDR1 and CDR2: MDHEN, SYDVKM. V was pared by 8 bases and J by 2 bases, with 19 bases between. CDR3 residues: CASERWSGLTYNSPLHF. The CDR3 DNA is TGTGCCAGCGAGCGGTGGTCGGGGCTTACCTATAATTCACCCCTCCACTTT.

This clonotype was counted only a few times. The chain couples TRBV4-1 to TRBJ2-7; D uncertain. The CDR3 is 16 residues long. Germline V gene sequence: CDR1 MGHRA, CDR2 YSYEKL. With 1 base removed from V and 3 bases from J, the gap between germline ends came to 16 bases. CDR3 nucleotides: TGCGCCAGCAGCCAAGGAGACCGACATCCTGTCTACGAGCAGTACTTC. Translation gives CASSQGDRHPVYEQYF.

The chain employs TRBV5-1 and TRBJ2-3; no definite D call. V gave up 4 bases and J gave up 1 base, with 13 bases separating them. Germline V gene sequence: CDR1 SGHRS, CDR2 YFSETQ. The CDR3 length is 15 residues. This CDR3 reads CASSTATHGTDTQYF. As DNA, the CDR3 is TGCGCCAGCAGCACCGCTACACACGGCACAGATACGCAGTATTTT.

This clonotype was detected only a few times. The gene calls are TRBV20-1 and TRBJ2-6; no reliable D call. Trimming removed 2 bases from V and 6 bases from J, with 11 bases in between. This CDR3 has 14 residues. Germline V lookup: CDR1 DFQATT, CDR2 SNEGSKA (reference sequence). The CDR3 loop reads CSARLGAMANVLTF. CDR3 DNA sequence: TGCAGTGCTAGATTGGGTGCGATGGCCAACGTCCTGACTTTC.

Note on this clonotype: Its ends do not fully match the called genes, so a read error is possible. The chain couples TRBV5-4 to TRBJ2-7; a weak D match, TRBD1 (5 bases). Germline V gene data show CDR1 as SGHNT and CDR2 as YYREEE (reference sequence). The CDR3 runs 15 residues. Here the CDR3 reads CTSSLMDIGVYEQYF. In nucleotides, the CDR3 is TGTACCAGCAGCTTAATGGACATAGGGGTTTACGAGCAGTACTTC. Variable domain in full (rest from reference TRBV5-4 and TRBJ2-7): ETGVTQSPTHLIKTRGQQVTLRCSSQSGHNTVSWYQQALGQGPQFIFQYYREEENGRGNFPPRFSGLQFPNYSSELNVNALELDDSALYLCTSSLMDIGVYEQYFGPGTRLTVT.